This entry concerns a single TCR beta chain. Its antigen is not known. In the PCR, 60 Vbeta and 13 Jbeta primers were used. Only in-frame clones appear in the TCRdb table, and some are missing; sequencing was by immunoSEQ multiplex PCR. The table records some 170,000 clones, approximately 70% of them present only once. The data are from a study of cytomegalovirus exposure and HLA in healthy donors. Study at large: Clustering assigned approximately 78% of the approximately 400 genotyped donors to the Caucasian-associated ancestry cluster.

Study findings and constraints: A cluster of highly shared sequence variants was likely a sequencing artifact. According to reports, the classifier identified cytomegalovirus status with high specificity and sensitivity. Productive status was seen about 90% or about 30% of the time for most TCR beta V segments in an earlier analysis.

Per germline, CDR1 GTSNPN and CDR2 SVGIG (reference sequence). V lost 2 bases to trimming and J lost 13 bases; unmatched junction nucleotides: 5. CDR3 length: 11 residues. The chain couples TRBV30 to TRBJ1-2; 9 bases line up with TRBD1. The sequence came from a human donor in good health. The source material was PBMCs. The CDR3 is CAWSTGGPRTF. The CDR3 DNA sequence: TGTGCCTGGAGTACAGGGGGCCCACGCACCTTC.